The present entry profiles one TCR beta chain with its context. As yet, its antigen is unknown. The data derive from a study of OX40 agonist ivuxolimab in advanced cancers. General observations from the study: Averaged across samples, CD8+ T cells carried more expanded clones than CD4+ did. At 0.1 to 3.0 mg/kg, CD4+ and CD8+ blood T cells expanded clonally by week 6.

Sampling times: baseline, cycle 4 day 1, cycle 7 day 1. V was clipped by 3 bases and J by 1 base, with 15 bases between them. Germline lookup yields CDR1 PRHDT and CDR2 FYEKMQ (reference sequence). The CDR3 consists of 16 residues. Clones were read by immunoSEQ multiplex PCR, and TCRdb kept only the in-frame ones, dropping some. Altogether about 20,000 clones are present, 70% to 90% being singletons, with the ten largest covering approximately 51%. This sample comprised CD4+ or CD8+ T cells sorted from blood, obtained in a trial of the OX40 agonist ivuxolimab. The receptor comes from an adult with an advanced solid tumor such as melanoma, head and neck, liver or kidney cancer. The genes are TRBV13 and TRBJ1-2; D is ambiguous. In DNA, the CDR3 is TGTGCCAGCAGCTTTCGTAGGACGGATGATAACTATGGCTACACCTTC. The encoded protein is CASSFRRTDDNYGYTF.